This record concerns one T cell receptor (beta chain) sequence. What it recognizes is unknown. The CDR3 length is 12 residues. CDR1 and CDR2 from the germline V gene are SGHRS and YFSETQ. The V and J ends lost 3 bases and 8 bases respectively, with 9 bases between them. These data originate in a study of post-analysis software for immune sequencing data. For the study at large: The study covered relapsing-remitting, secondary progressive and progressive-relapsing courses of multiple sclerosis.

Findings and caveats of the study: A handful of TRBV segments were more frequent in patients than controls; TRBV5-6, TRBV5-1 and TRBV20-1 belonged to this group. Patients with multiple sclerosis recorded significantly lower normalized Chao1 diversity than controls, the study found. Strong co-clustering by F measure linked samples that shared a preparation batch.

The TCR beta cDNA libraries contained unique molecular identifiers. When about 1 to 11 million T cells were used, they gave approximately 450,000 cDNA molecules. Each CDR3 protein is one row after TCRdb ran MiXCR on the PCR reads. This table holds roughly 600,000 distinct CDR3 sequences, around 44% found once. V gene TRBV5-1 combines with J gene TRBJ2-1, with D hard to call. This clonotype originated in a girl between 5 and 17 years old with multiple sclerosis. Sequenced material: blood. The CDR3 DNA sequence: TGCGCCAGCAGCTATAGGTCTTATGAGCAGTTCTTC. Translated, it gives CASSYRSYEQFF. The complete variable domain, with remaining parts taken from reference TRBV5-1 and TRBJ2-1, reads KAGVTQTPRYLIKTRGQQVTLSCSPISGHRSVSWYQQTPGQGLQFLFEYFSETQRNKGNFPGRFSGRQFSNSRSEMNVSTLELGDSALYLCASSYRSYEQFFGPGTRLTVL.